Each of the 8 T cell receptor beta chains below was sequenced from the same sample in a study of T-cell memory formation after mild COVID-19. A single record per CDR3 protein comes from TCRdb applying MiXCR to the 5' RACE reads. The sample includes about 270,000 distinct CDR3 sequences, less than 20% seen only once; the top ten take 2.1%. Sequenced sample: PBMCs or a T cell subset sorted from them (not recorded which). The receptor source for this set is an adult woman who had mild COVID-19 (a few samples of this study predate the infection). Cell type and time point are not known.

This clonotype was picked up a small number of times. The V and J genes are TRBV20-1 and TRBJ2-3, with D uncertain. This CDR3 contains 15 residues. Germline-derived CDR1 and CDR2 are DFQATT and SNEGSKA (reference sequence). The germline V and J ends were trimmed by 5 bases and 2 bases, with 17 bases remaining between them. The chain's CDR3 is CSASNRAAFTDTQYF. CDR3 in DNA: TGCAGTGCTTCTAACCGAGCCGCTTTCACAGATACGCAGTATTTT.

This clonotype was detected only a few times. This rearrangement joins TRBV27 to TRBJ2-5, with D possibly being TRBD1 (6 bases). CDR3 length: 15 residues. Per the germline V gene, CDR1 is MNHEY and CDR2 is SMNVEV (reference sequence). The ends were cut back, 7 bases at V and 4 bases at J, with 19 bases in the middle. The CDR3 loop reads CASKKSRGGLETQYF. CDR3 DNA: TGTGCCAGCAAGAAATCCAGGGGCGGGTTAGAGACCCAGTACTTC.

This clonotype was seen a few times. This chain links TRBV7-9 with TRBJ1-1; 9 bases align to TRBD1. This CDR3 has 14 amino acids. The V segment lost 4 bases and the J segment 8 bases; nucleotides outside the gene matches: 8. Germline V gene sequence: CDR1 SEHNR, CDR2 FQNEAQ (reference sequence). Written as DNA, the CDR3 is TGTGCCAGCAGCTCACCGGGACAGGGCCGAGAAGCTTTCTTT. Encoded protein: CASSSPGQGREAFF.

This clonotype has a handful of counts. The genes are TRBV29-1 and TRBJ1-1; perhaps TRBD1 as D (5 bases). The CDR3 is 13 residues long. Trimming stripped 4 bases from V and 0 bases from J, with 9 bases between. CDR1 SQVTM and CDR2 ANQGSEA come from the germline V gene. The DNA of the CDR3 is TGCAGCGTTGTGGGACGGATGAACACTGAAGCTTTCTTT. This sequence encodes CSVVGRMNTEAFF.

The rearrangement uses TRBV7-9 and TRBJ2-3; D gene unclear. Per the germline V gene, CDR1 is SEHNR and CDR2 is FQNEAQ (reference sequence). This CDR3 comprises 13 residues. Trimming left V 0 bases short and J 7 bases short, with 8 bases between. CDR3 nucleotide sequence: TGTGCCAGCAGCTTAGCCCCACGGTATACGCAGTATTTT. It yields the protein CASSLAPRYTQYF.

This clonotype was counted between two and nine times. V usage is TRBV9 and J usage is TRBJ2-7, with D tentatively TRBD1 (6 bases). CDR3 length: 14 residues. In germline, CDR1 is SGDLS, CDR2 YYNGEE. The germline V and J ends were trimmed by 3 bases and 6 bases, with 16 bases remaining between them. The DNA of the CDR3 is TGTGCCAGCAGCGGGGACACGAGGCGGTCCGAGCAGTACTTC. It translates to CASSGDTRRSEQYF.

This rearrangement joins TRBV5-1 to TRBJ2-1, with 10 bases fitting TRBD1. J lost 1 base, V lost 0 bases, and 7 bases had no gene match. CDR1 SGHRS and CDR2 YFSETQ come from the germline V gene. The CDR3 covers 18 residues. As DNA, the CDR3 is TGCGCCAGCAGCTTGGGACAGGGGGCGTTGGATTCCTACAATGAGCAGTTCTTC. Amino acid sequence: CASSLGQGALDSYNEQFF.

This rearrangement joins TRBV20-1 to TRBJ2-7; perhaps TRBD2 as D (5 bases). V was pared by 0 bases and J by 6 bases, with 18 bases between. Germline V lookup: CDR1 DFQATT, CDR2 SNEGSKA (reference sequence). CDR3 size: 15 residues. The CDR3 reads CSARDMGRGFGEQYF. For the CDR3, the DNA is TGCAGTGCTAGAGATATGGGGAGAGGTTTTGGCGAGCAGTACTTC.